This TCR beta chain was observed in a study of blood T cell repertoires in COVID-19. About the research overall: COVID-19 samples, acute and convalescent, were from the United States, Italy and Spain.

This table comes from immunoSEQ multiplex PCR, and its TCRdb copy is limited to in-frame clones, with some not included. The repertoire consists of over 80,000 clones, with around 83% occurring once and the leading ten covering around 15%. In germline, CDR1 is SSHAT, CDR2 FNYEAQ (reference sequence). This CDR3 has 16 residues. As to this clone: Compared with germline, one end of the junction differs, possibly owing to a read error.

This sequence joins TRBV7-7 and TRBJ2-1; 13 positions match TRBD2. The TCR sequence derives from an older woman with acute or convalescent COVID-19. Sequenced material: peripheral blood. CDR3 sequence reads: CASSQTSGGRYNEQFF. The DNA of the CDR3 is TGTGCTAGCAGCCAGACTAGCGGGGGGCGTTACAATGAGCAGTTCTTC.